This T cell receptor beta chain stems from a study of T cells in Graves' hyperthyroidism and ophthalmopathy. Findings of the study overall: Blood samples included most of the expanded thyroid clonotypes exceeding 0.001. Median prediction lead before ophthalmopathy onset was 5.5 to 7 months with the model.

Researchers took RNA transcripts and amplified the TCR beta CDR3 regions from them. Carried out on the TCR CDR3, a first-round RT-PCR used the HTBI primer set. One entry per CDR3 protein results from TCRdb running MiXCR on the multiplex PCR reads. Counted here are hundreds of thousands of distinct CDR3 sequences, over 35% occurring once; the ten biggest clones make up 8% to 9%. With a duration under 2 months, the hyperthyroidism was newly diagnosed in patients aged 18 to 65. The CDR3 has 15 amino acids. Germline loops: CDR1 SSHAT, CDR2 FNYEAQ (reference sequence). This clonotype has just a few counts. The target antigen is unknown. One end of the junction fails to match germline, which may point to a read error.

J is TRBJ2-7 and V is TRBV7-7, with 7 bases that match TRBD2. The sequenced material came from blood. The origin of this receptor is a young man with Graves' hyperthyroidism. The CDR3 reads CASSLSGPGGGEQYF. The CDR3 DNA reads TGTGCTAGCAGCTTAAGTGGGCCGGGGGGAGGCGAGCAGTACTTC.